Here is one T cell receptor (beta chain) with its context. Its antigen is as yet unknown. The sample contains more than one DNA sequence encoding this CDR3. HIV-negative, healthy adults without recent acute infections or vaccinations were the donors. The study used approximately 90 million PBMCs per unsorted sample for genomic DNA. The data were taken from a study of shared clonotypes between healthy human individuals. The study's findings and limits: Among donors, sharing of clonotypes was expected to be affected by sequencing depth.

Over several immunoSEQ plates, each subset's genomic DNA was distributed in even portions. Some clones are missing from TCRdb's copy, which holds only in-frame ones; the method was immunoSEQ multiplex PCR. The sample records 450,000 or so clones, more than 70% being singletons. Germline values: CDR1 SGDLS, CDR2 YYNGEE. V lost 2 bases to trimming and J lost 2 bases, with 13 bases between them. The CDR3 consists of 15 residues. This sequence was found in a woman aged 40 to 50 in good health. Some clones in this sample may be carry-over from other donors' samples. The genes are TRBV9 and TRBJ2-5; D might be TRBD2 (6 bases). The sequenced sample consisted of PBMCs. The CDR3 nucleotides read TGTGCCAGCAGCGTGGGGGGACGGACACAAGAGACCCAGTACTTC. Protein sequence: CASSVGGRTQETQYF.